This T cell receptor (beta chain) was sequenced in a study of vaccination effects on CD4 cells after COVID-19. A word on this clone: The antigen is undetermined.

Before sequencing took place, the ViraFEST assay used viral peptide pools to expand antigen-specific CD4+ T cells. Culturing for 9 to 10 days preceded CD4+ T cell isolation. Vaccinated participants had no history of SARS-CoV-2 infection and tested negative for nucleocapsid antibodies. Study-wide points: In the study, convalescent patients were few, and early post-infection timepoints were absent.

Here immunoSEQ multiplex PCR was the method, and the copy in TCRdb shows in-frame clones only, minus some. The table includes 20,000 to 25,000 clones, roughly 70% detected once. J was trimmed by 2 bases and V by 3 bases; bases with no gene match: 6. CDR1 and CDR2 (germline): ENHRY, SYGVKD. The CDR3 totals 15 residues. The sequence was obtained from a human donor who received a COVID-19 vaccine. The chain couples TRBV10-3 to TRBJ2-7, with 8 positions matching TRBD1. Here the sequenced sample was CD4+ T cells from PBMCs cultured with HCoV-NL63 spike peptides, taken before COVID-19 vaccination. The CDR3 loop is CAISDSTGVPYEQYF. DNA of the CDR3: TGTGCCATCAGTGACTCGACAGGGGTCCCCTACGAGCAGTACTTC.